The 14 T cell receptor beta chains below all came from one sample that was sequenced in a study of cytomegalovirus exposure and HLA in healthy donors. Primers for the PCR totalled 60 Vbeta and 13 Jbeta. Some clones are missing from TCRdb's copy, which holds only in-frame ones; the method was immunoSEQ multiplex PCR. The sample carries some 130,000 clones, more than 75% recorded once. The sequencing input was PBMCs. These TCRs come from a male donor in good health and CMV-seronegative.

The CDR3 region has the DNA TGCGCCAGCAACCCGGGACAGGGGGCAGACGAGCAGTACTTC. This sequence encodes CASNPGQGADEQYF. The chain uses TRBV5-1 and TRBJ2-7; 12 bases align to TRBD1. J was trimmed by 5 bases and V by 6 bases; bases with no gene match: 6. Germline V gives CDR1 SGHRS, CDR2 YFSETQ. The CDR3 length is 14 residues.

The genes are TRBV6-5 and TRBJ1-2; D ambiguous. CDR1 is MNHEY and CDR2 is SVGAGI in the germline V gene. Trimming cost V 7 bases and J 7 bases, with 16 bases left between them. The CDR3 totals 13 residues. The CDR3 protein is CASKSREGFGYTF. The CDR3 DNA sequence: TGTGCCAGCAAATCACGCGAGGGCTTTGGCTACACCTTC.

This chain joins TRBV30 and TRBJ2-7; 11 bases line up with TRBD1. The CDR3 totals 14 residues. Germline lookup yields CDR1 GTSNPN and CDR2 SVGIG (reference sequence). Unmatched junction bases numbered 7, after V lost 3 bases and J lost 6 bases. The CDR3: CAWRGTGGSFEQYF. The CDR3 nucleotides are TGTGCCTGGAGGGGGACAGGGGGAAGTTTCGAGCAGTACTTC.

The CDR3 DNA follows: TGTGCCAGTAGTACAAACAGGGGGGGACTGGATGAGCAGTTCTTC. Its protein product is CASSTNRGGLDEQFF. The V call is TRBV19, the J call TRBJ2-1; weak D call: TRBD1 (8 bases). There are 15 residues in the CDR3. Trimming left V 4 bases short and J 8 bases short, with 18 bases between. The germline V gene has CDR1 LNHDA and CDR2 SQIVND (reference sequence).

The chain recombines TRBV19 with TRBJ1-1; weak D call: TRBD1 (6 bases). CDR3 length equals 14 residues. V lost 0 bases to trimming and J lost 4 bases, with 9 bases between them. Germline CDR1 reads LNHDA; CDR2 reads SQIVND (reference sequence). CDR3 sequence reads: CASSIDGRGTEAFF. The CDR3 nucleotides are TGTGCCAGTAGTATAGACGGCAGGGGCACTGAAGCTTTCTTT.

The chain recombines TRBV6-6 with TRBJ1-2; no firm D call. V was cut by 7 bases and J by 7 bases, with 16 bases left in between. The CDR3 has 13 residues. CDR1 is MNHNY and CDR2 is SVGAGI in the germline V gene (reference sequence). CDR3 DNA: TGTGCCAGCAAATCACGCGAGGGCTTTGGCTACACCTTC. Its translation: CASKSREGFGYTF.

The gene calls are TRBV30 and TRBJ2-2; D may be TRBD1 (6 bases). V lost 8 bases and J lost 3, with 13 bases in between. The CDR3 covers 13 residues. CDR1 and CDR2 (germline): GTSNPN, SVGIG (reference sequence). The CDR3 DNA reads as TGTGCCGACTGGGACACTTACACCGGGGAGCTGTTTTTT. Protein sequence: CADWDTYTGELFF. Supplemented by reference TRBV30 and TRBJ2-2, the full variable domain reads SQTIHQWPATLVQPVGSPLSLECTVEGTSNPNLYWYRQAAGRGLQLLFYSVGIGQISSEVPQNLSASRPQDRQFILSSKKLLLSDSGFYLCADWDTYTGELFFGEGSRLTVL.

The CDR3 loop is CAWSVRFRWGELFF. CDR3 DNA: TGTGCCTGGAGTGTCCGTTTCCGGTGGGGGGAGCTGTTTTTT. The chain carries TRBV30 and TRBJ2-2; D not resolved. Per the germline V gene, CDR1 is GTSNPN and CDR2 is SVGIG (reference sequence). The CDR3 is 14 amino acids. Trimming shortened V by 0 bases and J by 8 bases, and 13 bases separated the two germline ends.

This sequence joins TRBV2 and TRBJ1-1; D might be TRBD1 (5 bases). Trimming removed 8 bases from V and 4 bases from J, with 17 bases in between. The CDR3 is made up of 14 amino acids. Germline V gene lookup returns CDR1 SNHLY and CDR2 FYNNEI. CDR3 nucleotide sequence: TGTGCCAGCGGGGCAGGGACCGGGGGCACTGAAGCTTTCTTT. Amino acid sequence: CASGAGTGGTEAFF.

This clone was found a few times. The V gene is TRBV5-6, the J gene TRBJ1-6; 7 bases map to TRBD1. This CDR3 region has 16 residues. The germline CDR1 and CDR2 sequences are SGHDT and YYEEEE. The J segment lost 0 bases and the V segment lost 1 base, leaving 1 base of the junction unmatched. In DNA form, the CDR3 reads TGTGCCAGCAGCTTGCACAGGGGCTCCTATAATTCACCCCTCCACTTT. Its translation is CASSLHRGSYNSPLHF.

This clone was picked up one time. The chain has TRBV9 and TRBJ2-2; 7 bases are a match to TRBD2. This CDR3 spans 16 amino acids. With 0 bases clipped from V and 7 bases from J, the junction kept 9 bases outside the gene matches. Germline CDR1 is SGDLS and CDR2 is YYNGEE. CDR3: CASSVESGARDGELFF. The DNA of the CDR3 is TGTGCCAGCAGCGTAGAGAGCGGGGCCCGAGACGGGGAGCTGTTTTTT.

V gene TRBV30 combines with J gene TRBJ1-3, with D possibly TRBD1 on 6 matching bases. The germline gives CDR1 GTSNPN, CDR2 SVGIG (reference sequence). Between the trimmed V and J ends, which lost 0 bases and 0 bases, there was a span of 15 bases. The CDR3 is 17 amino acids. The CDR3 nucleotides read TGTGCCTGGAGTGTACTGGGAGGGGGGGGCTCTGGAAACACCATATATTTT. Its translation: CAWSVLGGGGSGNTIYF.

The chain links TRBV4-2 to TRBJ2-5; 9 bases are a match to TRBD2. V gave up 0 bases and J gave up 1 base; unmatched junction bases: 9. There are 18 residues in the CDR3. From germline, CDR1 is LGHNA and CDR2 YNFKEQ. The CDR3 coding sequence is TGTGCCAGCAGCCAAGACGGGGGCGGGGGGGCCTCCCAAGAGACCCAGTACTTC. Residues: CASSQDGGGGASQETQYF.

In this sample, this clone turned up a few times. The chain links TRBV7-2 to TRBJ2-1; 9 nucleotides agree with TRBD1. V gave up 6 bases and J gave up 4 bases; unmatched junction bases: 7. This CDR3 has 15 residues. The germline V gene encodes CDR1 SGHTA and CDR2 FQGNSA. The DNA for the CDR3 is TGTGCCAGCAGGGGGGGACAGGGCCTTTACAATGAGCAGTTCTTC. Amino acid sequence: CASRGGQGLYNEQFF.